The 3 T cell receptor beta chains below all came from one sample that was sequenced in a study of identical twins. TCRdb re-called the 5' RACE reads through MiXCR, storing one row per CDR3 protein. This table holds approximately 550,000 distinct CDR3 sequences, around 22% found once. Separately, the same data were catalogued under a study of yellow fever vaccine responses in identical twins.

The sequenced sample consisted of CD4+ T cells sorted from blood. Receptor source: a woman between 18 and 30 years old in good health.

The CDR3 sequence is CSVDDRGTGKNIQYF. The CDR3 DNA is TGCAGCGTTGACGACAGGGGAACCGGCAAAAACATTCAGTACTTC. The chain carries TRBV29-1 and TRBJ2-4; 8 bases fit TRBD1. Germline CDR1 and CDR2: SQVTM and ANQGSEA. The trim removed 3 bases at V and 3 bases at J, leaving 7 bases unmatched. The CDR3 has 15 amino acids.

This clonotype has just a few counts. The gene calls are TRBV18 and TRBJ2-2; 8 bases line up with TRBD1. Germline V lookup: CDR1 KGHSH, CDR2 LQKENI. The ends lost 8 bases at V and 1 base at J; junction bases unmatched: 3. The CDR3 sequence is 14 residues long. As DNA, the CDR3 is TGTGCCAGCACGGGACAGGTGAACACCGGGGAGCTGTTTTTT. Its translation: CASTGQVNTGELFF.

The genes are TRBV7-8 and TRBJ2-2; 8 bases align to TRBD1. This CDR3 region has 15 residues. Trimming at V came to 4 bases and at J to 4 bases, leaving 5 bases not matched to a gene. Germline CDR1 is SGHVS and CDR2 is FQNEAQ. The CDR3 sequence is CASSSGGWGTGELFF. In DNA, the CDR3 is TGTGCCAGCAGCTCAGGGGGCTGGGGCACCGGGGAGCTGTTTTTT.